Shown below are 26 T cell receptor beta chains from a single sample sequenced in a study of quantifying T cell responses using KT2 cells (dated by TCRdb to about 2017). For the wider study: RNA was DNase-treated and reverse transcribed with TCR alpha and beta constant-region primers, mostly using SuperScript III.

The library came from UMI-ligation and nested PCR. Sequencing took place on an Illumina MiSeq. A single-stranded oligonucleotide bearing the Illumina SP2 sequence and a UMI was ligated to the 3' end of the cDNA with T4 RNA ligase 1. PCR1 used three to five cycles (98 degrees C 15 s, 69 degrees C 30 s, 72 degrees C 40 s), and the beta primer was an equimolar mix of RC1.1 and RC1.2 that covered TRBC1 and TRBC2. TCRdb reprocessed the public reads (quality trimming at Q25 with fastp, clone calling with MiXCR) and kept in-frame beta chains. Each CDR3 protein gets just one entry, which takes the most common genes and DNA from the rows behind it. The sample yields roughly 38,000 distinct CDR3 sequences; about 18% were counted once. About 40% of the sample is in the top ten clones. Sequencing was carried out using PBMCs spiked with cells of the T cell clone KT2. Every receptor here comes from a human donor.

V is TRBV7-3 and J is TRBJ2-1; a possible D gene is TRBD2 (5 bases). The V gene lost 1 base and the J gene lost 3 bases, with 10 bases spanning the gap. Per the germline V gene, CDR1 is SGHTA and CDR2 is FQGTGA. CDR3 length: 15 amino acids. The CDR3 coding sequence is TGTGCCAGCAGCTTAAGCGGGTCCATCTACAATGAGCAGTTCTTC. It specifies CASSLSGSIYNEQFF.

The chain couples TRBV7-2 to TRBJ2-6; D not certain. Trimming took 0 bases from V and 8 from J, leaving 14 bases between them. Germline lookup yields CDR1 SGHTA and CDR2 FQGNSA. This CDR3 is 16 amino acids long. The CDR3 here is CASSLAAPSVTNVLTF. As DNA, the CDR3 is TGTGCCAGCAGCTTAGCGGCTCCGTCGGTGACCAACGTCCTGACTTTC.

This clonotype was seen repeatedly, ten times or more. The V gene is TRBV29-1, the J gene TRBJ2-7; 7 bases are shared with TRBD1. The CDR3 runs to 14 residues. Germline-derived CDR1 and CDR2 are SQVTM and ANQGSEA. V gave up 5 bases and J gave up 0 bases; unmatched junction bases: 7. CDR3 in DNA: TGCAGCGTTAATGGACAGGTCGGCTCCTACGAGCAGTACTTC. Its protein product is CSVNGQVGSYEQYF.

The V and J genes are TRBV20-1 and TRBJ2-1, with D possibly TRBD1 on 5 matching bases. CDR1 and CDR2 (germline): DFQATT, SNEGSKA (reference sequence). The CDR3 has 12 amino acids. Trimming cost V 5 bases and J 8 bases, with 13 bases left between them. CDR3 protein: CSALSGFDEQFF. CDR3 bases: TGCAGTGCTTTGTCAGGGTTCGATGAGCAGTTCTTC.

This clonotype has ten or more counts. The chain couples TRBV4-2 to TRBJ2-1; no firm D call. CDR3 length: 11 amino acids. Trimming shortened V by 5 bases and J by 3 bases, and 2 bases separated the two germline ends. The germline V gene encodes CDR1 LGHNA and CDR2 YNFKEQ. In nucleotides, the CDR3 is TGTGCCAGCAGCTACTACAATGAGCAGTTCTTC. Protein: CASSYYNEQFF.

The gene calls are TRBV11-1 and TRBJ1-2; possible D gene TRBD1, 6 bases. Germline V gene data show CDR1 as SGHAT and CDR2 as FQDESV (reference sequence). The CDR3 totals 14 residues. Trimming took 3 bases from V and 2 from J, leaving 10 bases between them. CDR3 region: CASSLTGLNYGYTF. The DNA of the CDR3 is TGTGCCAGCAGCTTGACAGGCCTCAACTATGGCTACACCTTC.

In its sample, this clonotype was seen a few times. The rearrangement uses TRBV14 and TRBJ1-6; weak D call: TRBD1 (6 bases). The CDR3 extends over 14 amino acids. The V gene lost 3 bases and the J gene lost 9 bases, with 12 bases spanning the gap. Germline assignment: CDR1 SGHDN and CDR2 FVKESK. CDR3 coding DNA: TGTGCCAGCAGCCATAACAGGGAAATTTCACCCCTCCACTTT. It encodes CASSHNREISPLHF.

In its sample, this clonotype was seen many times. V is TRBV7-2 and J is TRBJ2-5; 7 positions agree with TRBD1. CDR1 SGHTA and CDR2 FQGNSA come from the germline V gene. This CDR3 has 14 amino acids. Unmatched junction bases numbered 5, after V lost 5 bases and J lost 2 bases. CDR3 coding DNA: TGTGCCAGCAGCCCCGACAGGGCACAAGAGACCCAGTACTTC. This encodes CASSPDRAQETQYF.

The V gene is TRBV7-9, the J gene TRBJ1-1, with unresolved D. The CDR3 totals 12 residues. Germline CDR1 is SEHNR and CDR2 is FQNEAQ (reference sequence). The ends were cut back, 1 base at V and 9 bases at J, with 9 bases in the middle. CDR3 sequence reads: CASSLVEEKAFF. The CDR3 region has the DNA TGTGCCAGCAGCTTAGTTGAGGAGAAAGCTTTCTTT.

This clonotype was picked up a small number of times. The V gene is TRBV4-3, the J gene TRBJ2-1; 9 bases match TRBD2. Germline CDR1 LGHNA, CDR2 YSLEER. The CDR3 extends over 15 amino acids. With V trimmed by 2 bases and J by 5 bases, 4 bases remained unmatched. The CDR3 region is CASSQLAGPDNEQFF. In nucleotides, the CDR3 is TGCGCCAGCAGCCAACTAGCGGGACCGGACAATGAGCAGTTCTTC.

This clonotype was counted a few times. The chain links TRBV12-3 or TRBV12-4 to TRBJ1-1; TRBD1 matches at 7 bases. This CDR3 comprises 14 residues. The trim removed 5 bases at V and 3 bases at J, leaving 6 bases unmatched. CDR3 loop: CASSQGGQYTEAFF. The CDR3, as DNA: TGTGCCAGCAGTCAGGGGGGTCAGTACACTGAAGCTTTCTTT.

A few counts support this clonotype. V gene TRBV27 combines with J gene TRBJ2-1, with 7 positions matching TRBD2. Trimming cost V 6 bases and J 12 bases; bases outside gene matches: 14. CDR1 MNHEY and CDR2 SMNVEV come from the germline V gene (reference sequence). This CDR3 has 14 amino acids. The CDR3 coding sequence is TGTGCCAGCAGGCCGAATGTAGGGGAGCGGGGGCAGTTCTTC. Protein: CASRPNVGERGQFF.

The sample holds many counts of this clonotype. This chain links TRBV11-2 with TRBJ2-1; D uncertain. CDR1 is SGHAT and CDR2 is FQNNGV in the germline V gene. V lost 1 base and J 0 bases, leaving 7 bases between the germline ends. This CDR3 contains 15 residues. DNA for the CDR3: TGTGCCAGCAGCTTAGGCGCGACCTCCTACAATGAGCAGTTCTTC. Protein: CASSLGATSYNEQFF.

The chain carries TRBV21-1 and TRBJ2-7; the listed D gene, TRBD1, was not tested against the DNA. TRBV21-1 is a known pseudogene. This CDR3 comprises 18 residues. CDR3 protein: CASKLGFREQELSYEQYF. CDR3 nucleotides: TGTGCCAGCAAGTTGGGTTTCCGGGAACAGGAACTCTCCTACGAGCAGTACTTC.

This clonotype was seen a few times. This chain joins TRBV7-9 and TRBJ2-3; maybe TRBD2 (7 bases). CDR1 and CDR2 (germline): SEHNR, FQNEAQ (reference sequence). Between the trimmed V and J ends, which lost 1 base and 5 bases, there was a span of 13 bases. The CDR3 covers 15 residues. This CDR3 reads CASSLVGGQVDTQYF. The DNA for the CDR3 is TGTGCCAGCAGCTTAGTCGGGGGGCAAGTAGATACGCAGTATTTT. Full variable domain (missing parts from reference TRBV7-9 and TRBJ2-3): DTGVSQNPRHKITKRGQNVTFRCDPISEHNRLYWYRQTLGQGPEFLTYFQNEAQLEKSRLLSDRFSAERPKGSFSTLEIQRTEQGDSAMYLCASSLVGGQVDTQYFGPGTRLTVL.

J is TRBJ2-1 and V is TRBV20-1; D is unclear. V was cut by 6 bases and J by 1 base, with 10 bases left in between. The V gene's germline CDR1 is DFQATT and CDR2 SNEGSKA (reference sequence). This CDR3 contains 13 residues. CDR3 sequence: CSAPKGSYNEQFF. The CDR3 DNA reads as TGCAGTGCCCCGAAGGGATCCTACAATGAGCAGTTCTTC.

The chain uses TRBV2 and TRBJ2-7, with 7 bases that match TRBD2. The CDR3 has 14 amino acids. V was clipped by 6 bases and J by 2 bases; unmatched bases: 7. Germline values: CDR1 SNHLY, CDR2 FYNNEI. CDR3 sequence (DNA): TGTGCCAGCAGCTCTAGCGGAGTTACCTACGAGCAGTACTTC. Protein product: CASSSSGVTYEQYF. The whole variable domain, remainder taken from reference TRBV2 and TRBJ2-7, is EPEVTQTPSHQVTQMGQEVILRCVPISNHLYFYWYRQILGQKVEFLVSFYNNEISEKSEIFDDQFSVERPDGSNFTLKIRSTKLEDSAMYFCASSSSGVTYEQYFGPGTRLTVT.

Ten or more counts support this clonotype. This chain connects TRBV25-1 to TRBJ1-1, with D perhaps matching TRBD1 (5 bases). Trimming cost V 6 bases and J 4 bases, with 15 bases left between them. This CDR3 is built from 14 residues. The germline V gene encodes CDR1 MGHDK and CDR2 SYGVNS. The CDR3 bases are TGTGCCAGCAGGCCCAGCTTGGGGGGCACTGAAGCTTTCTTT. Protein: CASRPSLGGTEAFF.

The table lists this clonotype with many counts. The chain carries TRBV11-2 and TRBJ1-5; tentative D call: TRBD1 (5 bases). Trimming removed 5 bases at V and 4 bases at J, with 12 bases between. There are 14 residues in the CDR3. Germline loops: CDR1 SGHAT, CDR2 FQNNGV. In DNA form, the CDR3 reads TGTGCCAGCAGCCACCCGGGGGGGAATCAGCCCCAGCATTTT. Its translation: CASSHPGGNQPQHF.

V usage is TRBV6-4 and J usage is TRBJ2-1; 8 nucleotides align to TRBD2. The germline gives CDR1 MRHNA, CDR2 SNTAGT. V gave up 4 bases and J gave up 4 bases; unmatched junction bases: 3. CDR3 length equals 14 residues. The CDR3 reads CASSASGSYNEQFF. The CDR3 DNA reads as TGTGCCAGCAGTGCCAGCGGGAGTTACAATGAGCAGTTCTTC.

This clonotype was recorded a few times. The genes are TRBV5-1 and TRBJ2-3; D uncertain. The length of the CDR3 is 14 residues. Germline V CDR1 and CDR2: SGHRS, YFSETQ. Trimming cost V 4 bases and J 0 bases, with 9 bases left between them. CDR3 loop: CASSVSSSTDTQYF. For the CDR3, the DNA is TGCGCCAGCAGCGTTTCTTCTAGCACAGATACGCAGTATTTT.

This clonotype has only a few counts. V and J are TRBV6-2 or TRBV6-3 and TRBJ1-5; 7 nucleotides agree with TRBD1. Germline V gene lookup returns CDR1 MNHEY and CDR2 SVGEGT. The CDR3 totals 13 residues. The trim removed 10 bases at V and 3 bases at J, leaving 6 bases unmatched. CDR3 residues: CATTDRNNQPQHF. The CDR3, as DNA: TGTGCCACCACGGACAGGAACAATCAGCCCCAGCATTTT.

The V call is TRBV3-1, the J call TRBJ2-4; a possible D gene is TRBD1 (5 bases). CDR1 is LGHDT and CDR2 is YNNKEL in the germline V gene (reference sequence). The ends were cut back, 0 bases at V and 10 bases at J, with 16 bases in the middle. The CDR3 is 15 amino acids. CDR3 coding DNA: TGTGCCAGCAGCCAAGAACGTTTTGCAGGGTCTATTCAGTACTTC. Translation: CASSQERFAGSIQYF.

The chain couples TRBV6-2 or TRBV6-3 to TRBJ2-5; 8 bases map to TRBD2. Germline-derived CDR1 and CDR2 are MNHEY and SVGEGT. The CDR3 has 14 amino acids. With V trimmed by 5 bases and J by 3 bases, 5 bases remained unmatched. The CDR3 DNA reads TGTGCCAGCAGTAGGGGACTAGTAGAAGAGACCCAGTACTTC. This sequence encodes CASSRGLVEETQYF.

This clonotype was counted a few times. This chain links TRBV7-3 with TRBJ2-3; TRBD1 might be the D (5 bases). The CDR3 consists of 16 residues. Germline CDR1 reads SGHTA; CDR2 reads FQGTGA. V was shortened by 5 bases and J by 1 base, with 16 bases between the two germline ends. The CDR3 reads CASSVTVNRGTDTQYF. CDR3 bases: TGTGCCAGCAGCGTGACAGTTAACCGGGGCACAGATACGCAGTATTTT.

About this clonotype itself: The junction departs from the called germline gene at one end, perhaps through a read error. The V call is TRBV6-1, the J call TRBJ2-1; 11 nucleotides agree with TRBD2. CDR1 and CDR2 (germline): MNHNS, SASEGT. The length of the CDR3 is 17 residues. The CDR3 protein is CASSPLGTSGTYSEQFF. CDR3 in DNA: TGTGCCAGCAGTCCCCTTGGGACTAGCGGAACTTACAGTGAGCAGTTCTTC.